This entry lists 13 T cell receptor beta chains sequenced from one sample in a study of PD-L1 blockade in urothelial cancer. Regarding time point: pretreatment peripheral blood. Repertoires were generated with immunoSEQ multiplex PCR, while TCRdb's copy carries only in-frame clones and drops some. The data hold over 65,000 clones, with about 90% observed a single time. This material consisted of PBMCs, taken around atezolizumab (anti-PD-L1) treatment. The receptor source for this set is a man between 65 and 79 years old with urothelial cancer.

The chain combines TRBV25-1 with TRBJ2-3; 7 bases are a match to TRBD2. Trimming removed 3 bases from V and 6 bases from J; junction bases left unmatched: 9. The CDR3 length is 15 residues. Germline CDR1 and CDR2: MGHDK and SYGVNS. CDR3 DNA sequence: TGTGCCAGCAGTGAGGGGAGGGCAAGACGGGATACGCAGTATTTT. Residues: CASSEGRARRDTQYF.

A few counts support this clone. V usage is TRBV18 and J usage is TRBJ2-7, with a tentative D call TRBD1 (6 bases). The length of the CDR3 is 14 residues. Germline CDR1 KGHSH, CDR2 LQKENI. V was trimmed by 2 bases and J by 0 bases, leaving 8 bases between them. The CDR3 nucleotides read TGTGCCAGCTCACCAGGGGGCGTCTCCTACGAGCAGTACTTC. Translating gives CASSPGGVSYEQYF.

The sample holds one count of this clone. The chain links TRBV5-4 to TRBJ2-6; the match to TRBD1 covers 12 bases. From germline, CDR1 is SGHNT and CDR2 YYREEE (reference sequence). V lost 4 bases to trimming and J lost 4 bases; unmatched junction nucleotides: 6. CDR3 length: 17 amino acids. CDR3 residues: CASSPGQGASGANVLTF. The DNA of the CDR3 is TGTGCCAGCAGCCCGGGACAGGGGGCCTCCGGGGCCAACGTCCTGACTTTC.

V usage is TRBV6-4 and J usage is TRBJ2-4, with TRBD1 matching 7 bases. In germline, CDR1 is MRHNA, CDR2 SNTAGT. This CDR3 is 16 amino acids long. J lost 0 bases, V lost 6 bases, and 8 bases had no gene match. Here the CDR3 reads CASRYWDSLAKNIQYF. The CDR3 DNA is TGTGCCAGCAGATATTGGGACAGCCTAGCCAAAAACATTCAGTACTTC.

The CDR3 DNA follows: TGCAGCGTTCAAGGACAGGCTGGCTATGGCTACACCTTC. Translating it yields CSVQGQAGYGYTF. J is TRBJ1-2 and V is TRBV29-1, with 7 positions matching TRBD1. CDR1 SQVTM and CDR2 ANQGSEA come from the germline V gene. Trimming at V came to 5 bases and at J to 4 bases, leaving 7 bases not matched to a gene. This CDR3 comprises 13 residues.

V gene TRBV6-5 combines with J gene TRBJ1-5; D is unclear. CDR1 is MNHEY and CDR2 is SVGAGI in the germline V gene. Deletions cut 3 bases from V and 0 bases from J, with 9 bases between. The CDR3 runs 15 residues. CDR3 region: CASSYGGSSNQPQHF. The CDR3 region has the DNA TGTGCCAGCAGTTATGGTGGGAGTAGCAATCAGCCCCAGCATTTT.

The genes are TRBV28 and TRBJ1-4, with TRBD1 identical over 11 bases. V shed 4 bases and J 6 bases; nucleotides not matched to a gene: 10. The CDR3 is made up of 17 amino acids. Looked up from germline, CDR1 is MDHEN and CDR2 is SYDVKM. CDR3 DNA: TGTGCCAGCAGTTACCCGGGGGGGACAGGGGGTTATGAAAAACTGTTTTTT. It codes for CASSYPGGTGGYEKLFF.

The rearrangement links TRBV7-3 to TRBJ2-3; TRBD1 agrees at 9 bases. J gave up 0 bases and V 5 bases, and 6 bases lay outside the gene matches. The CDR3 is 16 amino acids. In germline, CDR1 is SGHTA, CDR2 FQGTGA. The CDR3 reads CASSLGQGLSTDTQYF. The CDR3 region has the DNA TGTGCCAGCAGCCTCGGACAGGGGTTAAGCACAGATACGCAGTATTTT.

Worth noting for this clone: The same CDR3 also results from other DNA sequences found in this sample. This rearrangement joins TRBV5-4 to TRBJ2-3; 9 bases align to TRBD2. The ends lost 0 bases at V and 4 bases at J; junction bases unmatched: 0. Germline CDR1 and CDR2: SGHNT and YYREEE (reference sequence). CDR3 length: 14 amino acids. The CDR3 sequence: CASSLASGADTQYF. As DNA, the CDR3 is TGTGCCAGCAGCTTGGCTAGCGGGGCAGATACGCAGTATTTT.

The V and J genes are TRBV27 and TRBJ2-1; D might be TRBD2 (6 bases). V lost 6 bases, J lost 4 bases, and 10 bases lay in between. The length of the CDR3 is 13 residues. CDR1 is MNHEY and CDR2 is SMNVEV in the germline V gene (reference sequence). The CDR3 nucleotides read TGTGCCAGCAGGACTGGAGGGTACAATGAGCAGTTCTTC. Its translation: CASRTGGYNEQFF.

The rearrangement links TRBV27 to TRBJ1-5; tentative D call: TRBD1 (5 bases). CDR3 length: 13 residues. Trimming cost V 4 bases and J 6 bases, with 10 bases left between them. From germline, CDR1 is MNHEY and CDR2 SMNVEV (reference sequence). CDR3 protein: CASSSGGVQPQHF. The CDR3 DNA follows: TGTGCCAGCAGTTCCGGGGGGGTTCAGCCCCAGCATTTT.

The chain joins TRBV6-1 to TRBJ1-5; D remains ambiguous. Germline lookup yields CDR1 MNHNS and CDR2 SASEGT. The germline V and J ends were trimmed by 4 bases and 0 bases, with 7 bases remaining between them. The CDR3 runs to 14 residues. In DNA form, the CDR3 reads TGTGCCAGCAGTGTGGAGAGTAGCAATCAGCCCCAGCATTTT. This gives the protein CASSVESSNQPQHF.

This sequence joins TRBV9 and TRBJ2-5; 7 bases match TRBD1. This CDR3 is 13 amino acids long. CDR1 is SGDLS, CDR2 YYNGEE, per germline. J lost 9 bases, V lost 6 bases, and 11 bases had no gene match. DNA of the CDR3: TGTGCCAGCAACTCCATGGCCGGACAGGCCCAGTACTTC. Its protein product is CASNSMAGQAQYF.